The 31 T cell receptor beta chains below come from one sample, sequenced in a study of beta chain features in type 1 diabetes. Sequenced material consisted of expressed TCRB transcripts (all of the isolated RNA was reverse transcribed). The repertoire was sequenced with immunoSEQ multiplex PCR; TCRdb's copy has only in-frame clones and lacks some. Of approximately 150,000 clones in the sample, approximately 8.4% were seen once. Sequenced input: central memory CD4+ T cells from blood. These receptors originate from a woman in her late teens or twenties in good health.

The chain employs TRBV6-5 and TRBJ2-7; the D gene is possibly TRBD1 (5 bases). Trimming removed 2 bases at V and 7 bases at J, with 12 bases between. There are 13 residues in the CDR3. Germline values: CDR1 MNHEY, CDR2 SVGAGI. The CDR3 here is CASSYPGRGEQYF. Written as DNA, the CDR3 is TGTGCCAGCAGTTACCCAGGGCGTGGGGAGCAGTACTTC.

This clone appeared a few times. This chain links TRBV5-1 with TRBJ2-7; TRBD1 aligns across 7 bases. V shed 4 bases, J shed 4 bases, and the junction held 11 bases outside the gene matches. Germline CDR1 and CDR2: SGHRS and YFSETQ. The CDR3 is 15 amino acids. The CDR3 DNA reads as TGCGCCAGCAGCGCAGGGACAGCAACCAGATACGAGCAGTACTTC. Amino acid sequence: CASSAGTATRYEQYF.

V usage is TRBV18 and J usage is TRBJ1-1; 9 nucleotides match TRBD1. The CDR3 totals 14 residues. In germline, CDR1 is KGHSH, CDR2 LQKENI. With 6 bases clipped from V and 4 bases from J, the junction kept 6 bases outside the gene matches. CDR3: CASSLQGASTEAFF. The CDR3 DNA reads TGTGCCAGCTCGCTACAGGGGGCGAGCACTGAAGCTTTCTTT.

The V and J genes are TRBV7-9 and TRBJ1-2, with D uncertain. Trimming removed 5 bases at V and 8 bases at J, with 15 bases between. The CDR3 extends over 13 amino acids. Per the germline V gene, CDR1 is SEHNR and CDR2 is FQNEAQ (reference sequence). CDR3 amino acids: CASSPDGEWGYTF. The CDR3 DNA reads as TGTGCCAGCAGCCCGGACGGGGAGTGGGGCTACACCTTC. Full variable domain (remainder filled in from reference TRBV7-9 and TRBJ1-2): DTGVSQNPRHKITKRGQNVTFRCDPISEHNRLYWYRQTLGQGPEFLTYFQNEAQLEKSRLLSDRFSAERPKGSFSTLEIQRTEQGDSAMYLCASSPDGEWGYTFGSGTRLTVV.

This clone was counted between two and nine times. The chain joins TRBV6-5 to TRBJ1-1; no definite D call. The V end lost 8 bases, the J end lost 3 bases, and 7 bases lay between the germline ends. The CDR3 runs 11 residues. Per the germline V gene, CDR1 is MNHEY and CDR2 is SVGAGI. CDR3 nucleotides: TGTGCCAGCTTAAGAGACACTGAAGCTTTCTTT. Residues: CASLRDTEAFF.

The sample holds a few counts of this clone. This chain uses TRBV7-8 with TRBJ2-7, with 7 positions matching TRBD1. Germline V lookup: CDR1 SGHVS, CDR2 FQNEAQ. The CDR3 consists of 13 residues. The J segment lost 7 bases and the V segment lost 3 bases, leaving 6 bases of the junction unmatched. The CDR3 loop is CASSFDRDREQYF. DNA for the CDR3: TGTGCCAGCAGCTTCGACAGGGATCGGGAGCAGTACTTC.

This clone was counted only a few times. The chain recombines TRBV19 with TRBJ1-4; 9 nucleotides match TRBD1. The CDR3 covers 13 residues. The V and J ends lost 8 bases and 7 bases, in that order; junction bases with no gene match: 5. Germline V gene lookup returns CDR1 LNHDA and CDR2 SQIVND (reference sequence). As DNA, the CDR3 is TGTGCCAGTCGGGACAGGGAAGGTGAAAAACTGTTTTTT. Protein product: CASRDREGEKLFF.

The V call is TRBV21-1, the J call TRBJ1-2. TRBV21-1 is tagged as a pseudogene. The CDR3 spans 12 residues. The chain's CDR3 is CASSTCTGGYTF. DNA of the CDR3: TGTGCCAGCAGCACCTGTACGGGTGGCTACACCTTC.

This clone was seen a few times. V and J are TRBV7-3 and TRBJ2-5; TRBD2 might be the D (5 bases). The CDR3 is 14 amino acids. V was clipped by 1 base and J by 4 bases, with 10 bases between them. The V gene's germline CDR1 is SGHTA and CDR2 FQGTGA. CDR3 region: CASSLNPSTETQYF. The CDR3 DNA follows: TGTGCCAGCAGCTTAAACCCTAGCACAGAGACCCAGTACTTC.

The chain employs TRBV28 and TRBJ2-5, with no clear D. The CDR3 sequence is 16 residues long. Trimming left V 2 bases short and J 1 base short, with 14 bases between. CDR1 is MDHEN and CDR2 is SYDVKM in the germline V gene. CDR3 bases: TGTGCCAGCAGTTTAGTTCCCGGTTCGGGCCAAGAGACCCAGTACTTC. Protein sequence: CASSLVPGSGQETQYF.

V is TRBV5-1 and J is TRBJ1-2; 8 bases are a match to TRBD1. V gave up 1 base and J gave up 8 bases; unmatched junction bases: 10. The length of the CDR3 is 15 residues. Germline V gives CDR1 SGHRS, CDR2 YFSETQ. The CDR3 DNA reads as TGCGCCAGCAGCTTGAGGGCCTCAGGGGGCACGGGCTACACCTTC. Translation: CASSLRASGGTGYTF.

This clone was detected a few times. The V call is TRBV11-2, the J call TRBJ2-5; D possibly corresponds to TRBD1 (6 bases). This CDR3 is 13 amino acids long. The germline gives CDR1 SGHAT, CDR2 FQNNGV. Between the trimmed V and J ends, which lost 0 bases and 9 bases, there was a span of 11 bases. Here the CDR3 reads CASSLETGLAQYF. The CDR3 DNA sequence: TGTGCCAGCAGCTTAGAAACAGGGTTGGCCCAGTACTTC.

The rearrangement uses TRBV7-2 and TRBJ1-1; 9 nucleotides align to TRBD1. J was trimmed by 4 bases and V by 5 bases; bases with no gene match: 5. Germline V CDR1 and CDR2: SGHTA, FQGNSA. This CDR3 is built from 14 residues. The CDR3 bases are TGTGCCAGCAGCGCGACAGGGGGAGTCACTGAAGCTTTCTTT. Amino acid sequence: CASSATGGVTEAFF.

At least ten counts were recorded for this clone. The gene calls are TRBV29-1 and TRBJ2-3; perhaps TRBD1 as D (5 bases). The CDR3 has 12 residues. Germline loops: CDR1 SQVTM, CDR2 ANQGSEA. The ends were cut back, 4 bases at V and 6 bases at J, with 11 bases in the middle. The CDR3 spells CSVAQAGDTQYF. The CDR3 nucleotides read TGCAGCGTTGCTCAGGCAGGGGATACGCAGTATTTT.

The chain employs TRBV30 and TRBJ1-1, with a possible D match to TRBD1 (6 bases). V lost 4 bases and J 9 bases, leaving 15 bases between the germline ends. Germline-derived CDR1 and CDR2 are GTSNPN and SVGIG (reference sequence). CDR3 length equals 12 residues. This chain's CDR3 is CAWIGGGDKAFF. The CDR3 DNA reads TGTGCCTGGATAGGAGGGGGGGATAAAGCTTTCTTT.

The chain joins TRBV5-1 to TRBJ2-5, with 12 positions matching TRBD2. Germline values: CDR1 SGHRS, CDR2 YFSETQ. This CDR3 is built from 18 residues. V shed 3 bases, J shed 1 base, and the junction held 10 bases outside the gene matches. In nucleotides, the CDR3 is TGCGCCAGCAGCTCCGACCCTCTAGCGGGAGGGTTCCAAGAGACCCAGTACTTC. This gives the protein CASSSDPLAGGFQETQYF.

This clone showed up just a few times. The chain couples TRBV6-5 to TRBJ1-1, with 7 bases matching TRBD1. The CDR3 length is 13 residues. Unmatched junction bases numbered 5, after V lost 6 bases and J lost 4 bases. CDR1 is MNHEY, CDR2 SVGAGI, per germline. The CDR3: CASRGQYGTEAFF. CDR3 coding DNA: TGTGCCAGCAGGGGACAGTACGGCACTGAAGCTTTCTTT.

This clone was seen at least ten times. V is TRBV29-1 and J is TRBJ2-5; 8 bases agree with TRBD1. Unmatched junction bases numbered 6, after V lost 6 bases and J lost 0 bases. CDR1 and CDR2 (germline): SQVTM, ANQGSEA. The CDR3 is 14 residues long. The chain's CDR3 is CSVEDRAYQETQYF. CDR3 nucleotide sequence: TGCAGCGTGGAGGACAGGGCGTACCAAGAGACCCAGTACTTC. The full variable domain, in which reference TRBV29-1 and TRBJ2-5 provide the parts outside the CDR3, is SAVISQKPSRDICQRGTSLTIQCQVDSQVTMMFWYRQQPGQSLTLIATANQGSEATYESGFVIDKFPISRPNLTFSTLTVSNMSPEDSSIYLCSVEDRAYQETQYFGPGTRLLVL.

V gene TRBV7-9 combines with J gene TRBJ2-4; D is perhaps TRBD1 (6 bases). Germline lookup yields CDR1 SEHNR and CDR2 FQNEAQ (reference sequence). The CDR3 spans 14 residues. The V gene lost 5 bases and the J gene lost 8 bases, with 16 bases spanning the gap. CDR3 bases: TGTGCCAGCAGCCTCACAGGGACCTCCGACATTCAGTACTTC. It specifies CASSLTGTSDIQYF.

The gene calls are TRBV11-2 and TRBJ1-1, with 7 bases fitting TRBD1. Germline V gives CDR1 SGHAT, CDR2 FQNNGV. The V gene end was trimmed by 3 bases and the J gene end by 4 bases; junction bases not matched to a gene: 5. This CDR3 comprises 14 residues. The CDR3 sequence is CASSFNRGSTEAFF. The CDR3 region has the DNA TGTGCCAGCAGCTTTAACAGGGGCTCCACTGAAGCTTTCTTT.

The rearrangement links TRBV7-9 to TRBJ2-3; 7 nucleotides match TRBD2. Germline-derived CDR1 and CDR2 are SEHNR and FQNEAQ (reference sequence). The CDR3 contains 15 residues. With V trimmed by 5 bases and J by 3 bases, 8 bases remained unmatched. CDR3 sequence reads: CASSRSRGLTDTQYF. CDR3 bases: TGTGCCAGCAGCCGCTCGCGGGGGTTAACAGATACGCAGTATTTT. The full variable domain, completed using reference TRBV7-9 and TRBJ2-3, is DTGVSQNPRHKITKRGQNVTFRCDPISEHNRLYWYRQTLGQGPEFLTYFQNEAQLEKSRLLSDRFSAERPKGSFSTLEIQRTEQGDSAMYLCASSRSRGLTDTQYFGPGTRLTVL.

J is TRBJ1-5 and V is TRBV4-1, with D perhaps TRBD1 (5 bases). The CDR3 runs to 16 residues. V lost 0 bases to trimming and J lost 4 bases, with 13 bases between them. CDR1 and CDR2 from the germline V gene are MGHRA and YSYEKL. CDR3 amino acids: CASSQEWQGGNQPQHF. The CDR3 DNA follows: TGCGCCAGCAGCCAAGAGTGGCAGGGTGGTAATCAGCCCCAGCATTTT.

A few counts support this clone. The chain employs TRBV11-2 and TRBJ2-1; no clear D. The CDR3 runs 14 residues. V was cut by 5 bases and J by 6 bases, with 14 bases left in between. Germline V gives CDR1 SGHAT, CDR2 FQNNGV. The CDR3 nucleotides are TGTGCCAGCAGCCCCCCGATGGCCGCCAATGAGCAGTTCTTC. It yields the protein CASSPPMAANEQFF.

This clone has a handful of counts. The chain recombines TRBV7-2 with TRBJ1-2; the match to TRBD1 covers 10 bases. V was pared by 5 bases and J by 7 bases, with 7 bases of the junction left unmatched. Germline CDR1 is SGHTA and CDR2 is FQGNSA. This CDR3 has 14 residues. The CDR3 spells CASSHPGQGSGYTF. CDR3 coding DNA: TGTGCCAGCAGCCATCCGGGACAGGGGTCTGGCTACACCTTC.

The J gene is TRBJ1-2, the V gene TRBV19, with D unclear. The CDR3 loop spans 14 amino acids. The germline V and J ends were trimmed by 7 bases and 6 bases, with 18 bases remaining between them. Germline CDR1 and CDR2: LNHDA and SQIVND (reference sequence). The CDR3 region has the DNA TGTGCCAGTACCCCCGGACTGCTTGGTGATGGCTACACCTTC. Protein sequence: CASTPGLLGDGYTF.

This clone has only a few counts. J is TRBJ1-1 and V is TRBV10-3; 9 bases are shared with TRBD1. The CDR3 totals 16 residues. Germline trimming cut 4 bases from V and 1 base from J; bases unmatched to any gene: 7. Germline assignment: CDR1 ENHRY and CDR2 SYGVKD. This CDR3 reads CAISVTGGGGNTEAFF. As DNA, the CDR3 is TGTGCCATCAGTGTGACAGGGGGAGGCGGGAACACTGAAGCTTTCTTT.

This clone was detected a few times. The chain links TRBV9 to TRBJ2-5, with a weak D call TRBD2 (7 bases). CDR1 and CDR2 from the germline V gene are SGDLS and YYNGEE. The CDR3 consists of 15 residues. V lost 3 bases, J lost 1 base, and 13 bases lay in between. The CDR3 bases are TGTGCCAGCAGCGGGGGGGGCGGACTCCAAGAGACCCAGTACTTC. It yields the protein CASSGGGGLQETQYF.

This chain links TRBV11-3 with TRBJ2-1; TRBD1 agrees at 8 bases. CDR1 and CDR2 (germline): SGHNT, YENEEA. The CDR3 runs 14 residues. Trimming removed 5 bases from V and 3 bases from J; junction bases left unmatched: 3. The CDR3 bases are TGTGCCAGCAGCGGACAGGGTAACTACAATGAGCAGTTCTTC. Translated, it gives CASSGQGNYNEQFF.

This clone appeared many times. The chain employs TRBV30 and TRBJ2-1, with 8 nucleotides matching TRBD2. This CDR3 region has 15 residues. Trimming at V came to 3 bases and at J to 5 bases, leaving 9 bases not matched to a gene. Germline CDR1 reads GTSNPN; CDR2 reads SVGIG (reference sequence). DNA of the CDR3: TGTGCCTGGAGGCTTGGCGGGGGGCCTAACAATGAGCAGTTCTTC. Amino acids: CAWRLGGGPNNEQFF.

The V call is TRBV2, the J call TRBJ2-7; D is undetermined. V was pared by 6 bases and J by 3 bases, with 12 bases between. Germline V CDR1 and CDR2: SNHLY, FYNNEI. This CDR3 is built from 13 residues. In nucleotides, the CDR3 is TGTGCCAGCAGCGCCGACACCTTCTACGAGCAGTACTTC. As protein: CASSADTFYEQYF.

This clone was counted only a few times. The J gene is TRBJ2-1, the V gene TRBV11-1, with a tentative D call TRBD2 (5 bases). V dropped 1 base and J dropped 5 bases, with 15 bases sitting between them. CDR3 size: 16 residues. The germline V gene encodes CDR1 SGHAT and CDR2 FQDESV (reference sequence). CDR3 sequence: CASSLGASRDHNEQFF. In nucleotides, the CDR3 is TGTGCCAGCAGCTTAGGGGCGTCGAGGGATCACAATGAGCAGTTCTTC.